These 30 T cell receptor beta chains came from one sample sequenced in a study of CD8 T cells in ankylosing spondylitis. MiXCR, applied by TCRdb to the 5' RACE reads, yields one record per CDR3 protein. This sample has tens of thousands of distinct CDR3 sequences, with more than 3% found just once. Sample: blood, either unsorted or a sorted T cell fraction (not recorded which). The receptors here all came from a female donor with ankylosing spondylitis or in good health (not recorded which).

In the case of this clonotype: One end of the junction is discordant with germline, which a read error may explain. The chain recombines TRBV23-1 with TRBJ1-5; D gene uncertain. TRBV23-1 carries the ORF label, with uncertain function. The CDR3 length is 14 residues. The CDR3 spells CASSQTIGHQPQHF. The DNA for the CDR3 is TGTGCCAGCAGTCAAACGATCGGCCATCAGCCCCAGCATTTT.

This clonotype was detected ten times or more. This may be a read error: a much more frequent sequence differs by one nucleotide. V gene TRBV9 combines with J gene TRBJ1-1; no definite D call. The germline CDR1 and CDR2 sequences are SGDLS and YYNGEE. Trimming stripped 0 bases from V and 5 bases from J, with 8 bases between. The CDR3 loop spans 13 amino acids. CDR3 sequence (DNA): TGTGCCAGCAGCGTAGGGTGCGGGACTGAAGCTTTCTTT. This translates into CASSVGCGTEAFF.

This clonotype came up many times. This chain links TRBV9 with TRBJ2-5, with D possibly matching TRBD1 (6 bases). CDR1 and CDR2 (germline): SGDLS, YYNGEE. V lost 0 bases and J 2 bases, leaving 11 bases between the germline ends. The length of the CDR3 is 15 residues. The CDR3 reads CASSVGQGRQETQYF. CDR3 coding DNA: TGTGCCAGCAGCGTAGGGCAGGGGCGACAAGAGACCCAGTACTTC.

This clonotype occurred many times. V usage is TRBV9 and J usage is TRBJ2-5; a weak D match, TRBD2 (5 bases). Germline V gene sequence: CDR1 SGDLS, CDR2 YYNGEE. CDR3 size: 19 residues. Between the trimmed V and J ends, which lost 0 bases and 2 bases, there was a span of 23 bases. DNA for the CDR3: TGTGCCAGCAGCGTAGATCCGCCGGGGAAAAAGACGGTACAAGAGACCCAGTACTTC. Amino acids: CASSVDPPGKKTVQETQYF.

There are many counts of this clonotype. This chain links TRBV9 with TRBJ1-3; D gene unclear. This CDR3 has 15 amino acids. The V and J ends lost 0 bases and 0 bases respectively, with 7 bases between them. The germline V gene has CDR1 SGDLS and CDR2 YYNGEE. The CDR3 DNA is TGTGCCAGCAGCGTAGGACAAAACTCTGGAAACACCATATATTTT. Protein: CASSVGQNSGNTIYF.

This clonotype was seen ten or more times. The chain recombines TRBV9 with TRBJ1-6; D might be TRBD1 (5 bases). Trimming cost V 3 bases and J 9 bases, with 10 bases left between them. Germline V lookup: CDR1 SGDLS, CDR2 YYNGEE. The CDR3 extends over 13 amino acids. The CDR3 sequence: CASSAGGGSPLHF. For the CDR3, the DNA is TGTGCCAGCAGCGCTGGGGGGGGTTCACCCCTCCACTTT.

The sample holds many counts of this clonotype. The genes are TRBV9 and TRBJ2-1; D may be TRBD2 (6 bases). The CDR3 sequence is 12 residues long. Germline assignment: CDR1 SGDLS and CDR2 YYNGEE. V lost 0 bases, J lost 9 bases, and 7 bases lay in between. CDR3 DNA sequence: TGTGCCAGCAGCGTAGACGGGGGTGAGCAGTTCTTC. This codes for CASSVDGGEQFF.

By frequency in the sample, this clonotype is medium-sized. This chain joins TRBV9 and TRBJ1-1, with TRBD1 matching over 8 bases. This CDR3 has 15 residues. The V gene end was trimmed by 3 bases and the J gene end by 2 bases; junction bases not matched to a gene: 6. Germline V gene data show CDR1 as SGDLS and CDR2 as YYNGEE. The CDR3 sequence: CASSERQGINTEAFF. The DNA for the CDR3 is TGTGCCAGCAGCGAGAGACAGGGGATAAACACTGAAGCTTTCTTT. The complete variable domain, with remaining parts taken from reference TRBV9 and TRBJ1-1, reads DSGVTQTPKHLITATGQRVTLRCSPRSGDLSVYWYQQSLDQGLQFLIQYYNGEERAKGNILERFSAQQFPDLHSELNLSSLELGDSALYFCASSERQGINTEAFFGQGTRLTVV.

This clonotype was counted ten times or more. The chain couples TRBV9 to TRBJ2-7, with D perhaps assigned TRBD1 or TRBD2 (5 bases each). This CDR3 is built from 15 residues. Germline CDR1 and CDR2: SGDLS and YYNGEE. Trimming cost V 3 bases and J 7 bases, with 20 bases left between them. The CDR3 sequence is CASSADSSTWREQYF. Here the CDR3 DNA reads TGTGCCAGCAGCGCCGACAGTTCTACGTGGAGGGAGCAGTACTTC.

This clonotype appeared many times. The chain has TRBV9 and TRBJ2-3; 7 nucleotides line up with TRBD1. Germline CDR1 reads SGDLS; CDR2 reads YYNGEE. Trimming removed 4 bases from V and 1 base from J; junction bases left unmatched: 9. CDR3 length: 16 amino acids. The CDR3 DNA reads TGTGCCAGCAGCACGGGTGACAGGGCGGGCACAGATACGCAGTATTTT. Amino acids: CASSTGDRAGTDTQYF.

In its sample, this clonotype was seen many times. This chain connects TRBV9 to TRBJ1-1; TRBD1 agrees at 8 bases. The CDR3 spans 14 residues. The germline CDR1 and CDR2 sequences are SGDLS and YYNGEE. V lost 2 bases to trimming and J lost 3 bases; unmatched junction nucleotides: 3. CDR3 amino acids: CASSVIQGDTEAFF. CDR3 nucleotide sequence: TGTGCCAGCAGCGTGATACAGGGGGACACTGAAGCTTTCTTT.

This clonotype showed up many times. The V and J genes are TRBV9 and TRBJ2-2; D is perhaps TRBD1 or TRBD2 (5 bases each). The CDR3 is 15 amino acids. The V end lost 2 bases, the J end lost 5 bases, and 13 bases lay between the germline ends. Germline V CDR1 and CDR2: SGDLS, YYNGEE. CDR3 amino acids: CASSVRNGGTGELFF. The DNA of the CDR3 is TGTGCCAGCAGCGTGAGAAATGGGGGTACCGGGGAGCTGTTTTTT.

This clonotype was recorded at least ten times. The chain joins TRBV9 to TRBJ1-1; D remains ambiguous. The CDR3 spans 18 residues. Germline CDR1 is SGDLS and CDR2 is YYNGEE. The V gene lost 0 bases and the J gene lost 1 base, with 19 bases spanning the gap. CDR3 DNA: TGTGCCAGCAGCGTAGAGGTCGGAATGGTGGGAGGGAACACTGAAGCTTTCTTT. This gives the protein CASSVEVGMVGGNTEAFF.

The genes are TRBV9 and TRBJ2-3; 13 bases map to TRBD2. Trimming removed 5 bases from V and 6 bases from J; junction bases left unmatched: 6. The CDR3 consists of 15 residues. CDR1 is SGDLS and CDR2 is YYNGEE in the germline V gene. CDR3: CASSLLAGGLDTQYF. Here the CDR3 DNA reads TGTGCCAGCAGTCTACTAGCGGGGGGGCTCGATACGCAGTATTTT.

With regard to this clonotype: One end of the junction is discordant with germline, which a read error may explain. The V gene is TRBV9, the J gene TRBJ1-1, with D unclear. The CDR3 runs 13 residues. Germline V gene lookup returns CDR1 SGDLS and CDR2 YYNGEE. The CDR3 DNA reads as TGTGTCAGCAGCGCCTCAAGGAACACTGAAGCTCTCTTT. It specifies CVSSASRNTEALF.

This clonotype was counted only a few times. This chain links TRBV9 with TRBJ2-2; D is perhaps TRBD2 (5 bases). Germline V gene lookup returns CDR1 SGDLS and CDR2 YYNGEE. The V gene lost 1 base and the J gene lost 1 base, with 11 bases spanning the gap. The length of the CDR3 is 16 residues. The CDR3 DNA reads as TGTGCCAGCAGCGTACATCCTGGACTGAACACCGGGGAGCTGTTTTTT. This encodes CASSVHPGLNTGELFF.

This clonotype was counted many times. This sequence joins TRBV9 and TRBJ2-3; 12 bases map to TRBD2. Germline trimming cut 4 bases from V and 7 bases from J; bases unmatched to any gene: 13. The germline CDR1 and CDR2 sequences are SGDLS and YYNGEE. The CDR3 totals 17 residues. CDR3 nucleotides: TGTGCCAGCAGCCCACTCTCTAGCGGGGGGGCTTGGAATACGCAGTATTTT. Encoded protein: CASSPLSSGGAWNTQYF.

This clonotype was picked up many times. V usage is TRBV9 and J usage is TRBJ2-3; D unresolved. Germline lookup yields CDR1 SGDLS and CDR2 YYNGEE. CDR3 length: 14 residues. V was cut by 3 bases and J by 2 bases, with 10 bases left in between. In DNA, the CDR3 is TGTGCCAGCAGCGCTAGGTTTTCCACAGATACGCAGTATTTT. It specifies CASSARFSTDTQYF.

V is TRBV9 and J is TRBJ2-5; D may be TRBD2 (5 bases). The CDR3 length is 15 residues. With 3 bases removed from V and 5 bases from J, the gap between germline ends came to 17 bases. The V gene's germline CDR1 is SGDLS and CDR2 YYNGEE. CDR3 residues: CASSADGVDLETQYF. DNA of the CDR3: TGTGCCAGCAGCGCCGACGGGGTGGATTTGGAGACCCAGTACTTC.

The sample holds many counts of this clonotype. The chain has TRBV9 and TRBJ1-6, with D unresolved. The CDR3 consists of 13 residues. The V gene's germline CDR1 is SGDLS and CDR2 YYNGEE. V shed 3 bases and J shed 6 bases, with 7 bases lying between them. CDR3 protein: CASSGIRNSPLHF. Written as DNA, the CDR3 is TGTGCCAGCAGCGGAATTCGTAATTCACCCCTCCACTTT.

This clonotype was recorded many times. The rearrangement links TRBV9 to TRBJ2-7; TRBD1 agrees at 12 bases. Germline loops: CDR1 SGDLS, CDR2 YYNGEE. J was trimmed by 5 bases and V by 3 bases; bases with no gene match: 6. The CDR3 contains 15 residues. In DNA form, the CDR3 reads TGTGCCAGCAGCGCCGGGACAGGGGGCAGGAACGAGCAGTACTTC. This sequence encodes CASSAGTGGRNEQYF.

This clonotype has at least ten counts. The genes are TRBV9 and TRBJ2-3; tentative D call: TRBD2 (6 bases). Trimming removed 6 bases from V and 2 bases from J, with 13 bases in between. The V gene's germline CDR1 is SGDLS and CDR2 YYNGEE. The CDR3 consists of 14 residues. CDR3 in amino acids: CASNPSEITDTQYF. The CDR3 DNA reads as TGTGCCAGCAACCCTAGCGAAATCACAGATACGCAGTATTTT.

This clonotype was observed many times. The chain links TRBV9 to TRBJ2-2; the match to TRBD1 covers 7 bases. The germline V gene encodes CDR1 SGDLS and CDR2 YYNGEE. V trimming: 0 bases; J trimming: 7 bases; junction bases outside the gene matches: 3. This CDR3 has 14 residues. As DNA, the CDR3 is TGTGCCAGCAGCGTAGCTACAGGGGACGGGGAGCTGTTTTTT. This gives the protein CASSVATGDGELFF. Full variable domain (remainder filled in from reference TRBV9 and TRBJ2-2): DSGVTQTPKHLITATGQRVTLRCSPRSGDLSVYWYQQSLDQGLQFLIQYYNGEERAKGNILERFSAQQFPDLHSELNLSSLELGDSALYFCASSVATGDGELFFGEGSRLTVL.

This clonotype showed up many times. This chain connects TRBV9 to TRBJ2-1; 10 positions agree with TRBD2. The CDR3 sequence is 17 residues long. The germline V gene has CDR1 SGDLS and CDR2 YYNGEE. With V trimmed by 2 bases and J by 5 bases, 10 bases remained unmatched. The CDR3 coding sequence is TGTGCCAGCAGCGTGGGGGCACTAGCGGGGATCCACAATGAGCAGTTCTTC. Translating gives CASSVGALAGIHNEQFF.

In nucleotides, the CDR3 is TGTGCCAGCAGCGCCCACCAGGGGGGCTACGAGCAGTACTTC. This gives the protein CASSAHQGGYEQYF. The chain links TRBV9 to TRBJ2-7; possible D gene TRBD1, 7 bases. Trimming cost V 3 bases and J 3 bases, with 13 bases left between them. The CDR3 consists of 14 residues. Germline assignment: CDR1 SGDLS and CDR2 YYNGEE. The full variable domain, in which reference TRBV9 and TRBJ2-7 provide the parts outside the CDR3, is DSGVTQTPKHLITATGQRVTLRCSPRSGDLSVYWYQQSLDQGLQFLIQYYNGEERAKGNILERFSAQQFPDLHSELNLSSLELGDSALYFCASSAHQGGYEQYFGPGTRLTVT.

This clonotype has at least ten counts. This chain joins TRBV9 and TRBJ2-5, with 7 bases aligning to TRBD2. CDR3 size: 15 residues. The ends lost 2 bases at V and 5 bases at J; junction bases unmatched: 9. Germline loops: CDR1 SGDLS, CDR2 YYNGEE. This chain's CDR3 is CASSVEVGGMETQYF. The CDR3, as DNA: TGTGCCAGCAGCGTCGAGGTCGGGGGGATGGAGACCCAGTACTTC. Filled out from reference TRBV9 and TRBJ2-5, the complete variable domain reads DSGVTQTPKHLITATGQRVTLRCSPRSGDLSVYWYQQSLDQGLQFLIQYYNGEERAKGNILERFSAQQFPDLHSELNLSSLELGDSALYFCASSVEVGGMETQYFGPGTRLLVL.

This clonotype was found many times. The chain joins TRBV9 to TRBJ1-1, with a weak D call TRBD1 (5 bases). V lost 5 bases and J lost 1, with 12 bases in between. The CDR3 sequence is 14 residues long. CDR1 is SGDLS, CDR2 YYNGEE, per germline. The CDR3 loop reads CASSLGGGNTEAFF. In DNA form, the CDR3 reads TGTGCCAGCAGTCTTGGGGGAGGGAACACTGAAGCTTTCTTT.

This clonotype was seen a handful of times. In DNA form, the CDR3 reads TGTGCCAGCAGCGTAGACGACAGGGGGCCAGGGGAGACCCAGTACTTC. It codes for CASSVDDRGPGETQYF. The rearrangement uses TRBV9 and TRBJ2-5, with 10 nucleotides matching TRBD1. The CDR3 spans 16 residues. The germline gives CDR1 SGDLS, CDR2 YYNGEE. V was clipped by 0 bases and J by 5 bases; unmatched bases: 7.

This clonotype was seen a few times. This chain links TRBV9 with TRBJ2-3; D remains ambiguous. V was pared by 5 bases and J by 6 bases, with 16 bases between. Germline assignment: CDR1 SGDLS and CDR2 YYNGEE. The CDR3 contains 14 residues. CDR3 sequence reads: CASSTSGVDDTQYF. Written as DNA, the CDR3 is TGTGCCAGCAGTACCTCAGGAGTTGACGATACGCAGTATTTT.

Ten or more counts support this clonotype. The V gene is TRBV9, the J gene TRBJ2-5; 7 bases fit TRBD1. The CDR3 has 15 amino acids. Germline V gene sequence: CDR1 SGDLS, CDR2 YYNGEE. With V trimmed by 0 bases and J by 1 base, 3 bases remained unmatched. The CDR3 DNA reads TGTGCCAGCAGCGTAGATACAGGGGTCCAAGAGACCCAGTACTTC. Translated: CASSVDTGVQETQYF.